Given below is one TCR beta chain in context. The data were obtained in a study of sequential checkpoint blockade in melanoma. Germline V gene lookup returns CDR1 SGHTA and CDR2 FQGNSA. This CDR3 is 12 amino acids long. V was clipped by 6 bases and J by 4 bases, with 10 bases between them. The table came from immunoSEQ multiplex PCR; TCRdb's copy has only in-frame clones and leaves some out. Of approximately 18,000 clones in the sample, around 80% were seen once. The sample's treatment: randomized to nivolumab then ipilimumab (arm A) or the reverse (arm B). V gene TRBV7-2 combines with J gene TRBJ2-7; D possibly corresponds to TRBD1 (6 bases). The starting material was CD8+ T cells sorted from blood (inferred from file names), obtained from a patient given nivolumab and ipilimumab in sequence. The TCR was taken from a human donor with melanoma. This CDR3 is CASSQGGYEQYF. The CDR3 DNA reads as TGTGCCAGCAGTCAAGGGGGTTACGAGCAGTACTTC.